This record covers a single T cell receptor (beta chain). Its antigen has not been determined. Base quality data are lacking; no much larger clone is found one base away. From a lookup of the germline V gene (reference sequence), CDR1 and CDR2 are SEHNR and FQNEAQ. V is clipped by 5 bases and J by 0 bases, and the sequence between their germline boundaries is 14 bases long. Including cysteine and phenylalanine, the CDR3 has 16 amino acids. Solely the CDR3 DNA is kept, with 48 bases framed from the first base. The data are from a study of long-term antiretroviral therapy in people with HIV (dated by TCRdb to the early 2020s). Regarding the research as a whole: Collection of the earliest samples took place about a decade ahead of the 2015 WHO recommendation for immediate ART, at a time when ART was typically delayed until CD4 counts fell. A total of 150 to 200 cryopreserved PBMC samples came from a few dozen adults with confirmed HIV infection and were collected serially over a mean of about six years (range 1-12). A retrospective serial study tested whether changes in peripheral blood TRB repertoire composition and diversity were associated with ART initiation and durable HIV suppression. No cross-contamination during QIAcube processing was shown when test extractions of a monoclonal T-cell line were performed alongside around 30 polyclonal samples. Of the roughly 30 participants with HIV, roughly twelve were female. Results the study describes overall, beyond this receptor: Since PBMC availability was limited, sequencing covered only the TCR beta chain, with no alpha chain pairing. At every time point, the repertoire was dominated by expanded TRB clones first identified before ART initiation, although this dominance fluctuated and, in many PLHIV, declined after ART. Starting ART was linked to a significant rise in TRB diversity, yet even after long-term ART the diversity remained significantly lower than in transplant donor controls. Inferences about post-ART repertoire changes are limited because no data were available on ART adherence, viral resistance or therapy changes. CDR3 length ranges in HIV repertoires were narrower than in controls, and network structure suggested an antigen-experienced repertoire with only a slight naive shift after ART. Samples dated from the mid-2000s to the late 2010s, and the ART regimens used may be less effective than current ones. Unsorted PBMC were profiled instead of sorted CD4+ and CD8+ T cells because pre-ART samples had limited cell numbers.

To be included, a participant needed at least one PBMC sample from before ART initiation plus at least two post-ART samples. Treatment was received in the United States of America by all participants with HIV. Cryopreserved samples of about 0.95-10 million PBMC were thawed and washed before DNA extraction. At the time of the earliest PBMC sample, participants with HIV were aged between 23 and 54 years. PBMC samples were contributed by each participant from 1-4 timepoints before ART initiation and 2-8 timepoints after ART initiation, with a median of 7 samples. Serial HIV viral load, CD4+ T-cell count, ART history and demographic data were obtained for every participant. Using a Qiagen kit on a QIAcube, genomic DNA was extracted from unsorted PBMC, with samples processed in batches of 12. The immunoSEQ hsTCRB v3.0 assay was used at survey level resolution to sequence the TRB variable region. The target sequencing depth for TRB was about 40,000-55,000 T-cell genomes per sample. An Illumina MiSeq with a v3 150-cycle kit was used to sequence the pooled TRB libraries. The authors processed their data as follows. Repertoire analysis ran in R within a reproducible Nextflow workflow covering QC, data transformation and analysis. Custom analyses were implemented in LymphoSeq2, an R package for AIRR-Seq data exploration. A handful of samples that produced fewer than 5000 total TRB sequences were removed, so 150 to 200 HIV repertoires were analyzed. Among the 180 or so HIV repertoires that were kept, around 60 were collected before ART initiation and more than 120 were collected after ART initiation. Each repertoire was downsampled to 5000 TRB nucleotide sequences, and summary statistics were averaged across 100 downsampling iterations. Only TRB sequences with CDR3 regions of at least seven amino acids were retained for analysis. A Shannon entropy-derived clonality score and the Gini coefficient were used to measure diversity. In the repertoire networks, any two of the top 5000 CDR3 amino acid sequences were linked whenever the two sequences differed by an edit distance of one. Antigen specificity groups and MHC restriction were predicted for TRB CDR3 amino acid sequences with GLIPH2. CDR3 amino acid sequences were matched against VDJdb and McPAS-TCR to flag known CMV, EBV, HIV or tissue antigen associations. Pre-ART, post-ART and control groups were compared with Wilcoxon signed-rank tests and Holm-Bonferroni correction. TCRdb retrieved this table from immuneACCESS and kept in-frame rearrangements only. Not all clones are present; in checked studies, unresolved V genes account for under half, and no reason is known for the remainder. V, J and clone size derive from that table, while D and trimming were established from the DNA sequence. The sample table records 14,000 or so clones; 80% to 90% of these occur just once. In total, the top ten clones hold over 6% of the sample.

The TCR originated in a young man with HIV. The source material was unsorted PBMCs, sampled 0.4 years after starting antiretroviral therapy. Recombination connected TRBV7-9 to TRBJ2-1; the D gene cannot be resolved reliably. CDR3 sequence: CASSRTAISSYNEQFF. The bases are TGTGCCAGCAGCCGAACGGCGATAAGCTCCTACAATGAGCAGTTCTTC. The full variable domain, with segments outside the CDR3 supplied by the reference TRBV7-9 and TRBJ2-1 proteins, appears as DTGVSQNPRHKITKRGQNVTFRCDPISEHNRLYWYRQTLGQGPEFLTYFQNEAQLEKSRLLSDRFSAERPKGSFSTLEIQRTEQGDSAMYLCASSRTAISSYNEQFFGPGTRLTVL.